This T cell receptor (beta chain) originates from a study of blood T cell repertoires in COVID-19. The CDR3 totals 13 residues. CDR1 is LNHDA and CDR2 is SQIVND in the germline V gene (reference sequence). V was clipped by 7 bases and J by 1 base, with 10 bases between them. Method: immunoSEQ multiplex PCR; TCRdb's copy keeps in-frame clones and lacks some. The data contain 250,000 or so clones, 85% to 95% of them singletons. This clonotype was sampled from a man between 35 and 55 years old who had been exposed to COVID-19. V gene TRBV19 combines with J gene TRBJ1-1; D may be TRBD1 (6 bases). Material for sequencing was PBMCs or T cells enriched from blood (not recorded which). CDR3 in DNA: TGTGCCAGTACTCGGACAGCGAACACTGAAGCTTTCTTT. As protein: CASTRTANTEAFF.